Shown below are 32 T cell receptor beta chains from a single sample sequenced in a study of blood T cell repertoires in COVID-19. This table comes from immunoSEQ multiplex PCR, and its TCRdb copy is limited to in-frame clones, with some not included. The table has 130,000 or so clones, approximately 84% seen once. What was sequenced was peripheral blood. The receptors were sampled from a woman aged 80 or over with acute or convalescent COVID-19.

The chain combines TRBV7-2 with TRBJ2-7; 9 bases match TRBD1. This CDR3 has 16 residues. After removal of 1 base from V and 2 bases from J, the junction contained 6 bases not matched to a gene. Germline V lookup: CDR1 SGHTA, CDR2 FQGNSA. CDR3 sequence reads: CASSLDGTGRPYEQYF. Written as DNA, the CDR3 is TGTGCCAGCAGCTTAGATGGGACAGGGAGACCCTACGAGCAGTACTTC. The full variable domain, with the rest looked up from reference TRBV7-2 and TRBJ2-7, is GAGVSQSPSNKVTEKGKDVELRCDPISGHTALYWYRQSLGQGLEFLIYFQGNSAPDKSGLPSDRFSAERTGGSVSTLTIQRTQQEDSAVYLCASSLDGTGRPYEQYFGPGTRLTVT.

Only one count was recorded for this clone. The chain couples TRBV5-1 to TRBJ2-2, with TRBD1 matching 8 bases. CDR1 is SGHRS and CDR2 is YFSETQ in the germline V gene. V was pared by 6 bases and J by 0 bases, with 7 bases of the junction left unmatched. The CDR3 length is 16 residues. CDR3 loop: CASTQWTGTNTGELFF. CDR3 coding DNA: TGCGCCAGCACCCAATGGACAGGGACGAACACCGGGGAGCTGTTTTTT.

The V and J genes are TRBV2 and TRBJ2-5; 8 bases align to TRBD1. The trim removed 5 bases at V and 4 bases at J, leaving 6 bases unmatched. This CDR3 spans 14 amino acids. Germline CDR1 SNHLY, CDR2 FYNNEI. The CDR3 DNA reads TGTGCCAGCAGTTCCGACAGGGGTGGAGAGACCCAGTACTTC. This translates into CASSSDRGGETQYF.

Only a few counts were recorded for this clone. The J gene is TRBJ2-1, the V gene TRBV30, with 13 nucleotides matching TRBD2. V was clipped by 7 bases and J by 6 bases; unmatched bases: 6. The germline V gene encodes CDR1 GTSNPN and CDR2 SVGIG (reference sequence). The CDR3 has 14 residues. For the CDR3, the DNA is TGTGCCTCGGCCGGGACTAGCGGGGTCAATGAGCAGTTCTTC. Its protein product is CASAGTSGVNEQFF.

The V gene is TRBV18, the J gene TRBJ2-7; D perhaps matches TRBD2 (5 bases). CDR3 length equals 15 residues. In germline, CDR1 is KGHSH, CDR2 LQKENI. V lost 0 bases and J 2 bases, leaving 11 bases between the germline ends. In nucleotides, the CDR3 is TGTGCCAGCTCACCACCAGTTCGGGGTACCTACGAGCAGTACTTC. It codes for CASSPPVRGTYEQYF. Combining the CDR3 with reference TRBV18 and TRBJ2-7 gives the whole variable domain NAGVMQNPRHLVRRRGQEARLRCSPMKGHSHVYWYRQLPEEGLKFMVYLQKENIIDESGMPKERFSAEFPKEGPSILRIQQVVRGDSAAYFCASSPPVRGTYEQYFGPGTRLTVT.

Remarks on this clone: A clone one base away is much larger, so this may be a read error. The chain carries TRBV2 and TRBJ1-6; TRBD1 agrees at 9 bases. Germline V gene data show CDR1 as SNHLY and CDR2 as FYNNEI. CDR3 length: 14 residues. The CDR3 here is CASSVRQGGSLLHF. Written as DNA, the CDR3 is TGTGCCAGCAGTGTCCGACAGGGGGGATCACTCCTCCACTTT.

The gene calls are TRBV15 and TRBJ2-7; 7 nucleotides line up with TRBD1. The CDR3 totals 16 residues. The V gene's germline CDR1 is LNHNV and CDR2 YYDKDF (reference sequence). With V trimmed by 1 base and J by 0 bases, 6 bases remained unmatched. The CDR3 is CATSRALQGPSYEQYF. The CDR3 bases are TGTGCCACCAGCAGAGCCTTACAGGGGCCCTCCTACGAGCAGTACTTC.

The chain links TRBV19 to TRBJ1-5, with a tentative D call TRBD1 (6 bases). CDR1 is LNHDA, CDR2 SQIVND, per germline (reference sequence). The V and J ends lost 5 bases and 7 bases respectively, with 9 bases between them. CDR3 length equals 12 residues. The CDR3 reads CASSFRGQPQHF. The CDR3 DNA reads as TGTGCCAGTAGTTTCAGGGGCCAGCCCCAGCATTTT.

This chain links TRBV6-2 or TRBV6-3 with TRBJ1-1; 7 bases map to TRBD1. Trimming removed 2 bases from V and 4 bases from J; junction bases left unmatched: 10. The CDR3 totals 16 residues. Germline V gene data show CDR1 as MNHEY and CDR2 as SVGEGT. The DNA for the CDR3 is TGTGCCAGCAGTTACCCAGTCGACAGGGCGAGCACTGAAGCTTTCTTT. It codes for CASSYPVDRASTEAFF.

V gene TRBV6-6 combines with J gene TRBJ2-7; TRBD1 matches 7 bases. Trimming removed 5 bases from V and 2 bases from J; junction bases left unmatched: 6. Germline V gene sequence: CDR1 MNHNY, CDR2 SVGAGI (reference sequence). The CDR3 consists of 14 residues. CDR3 residues: CASSRGTETYEQYF. In nucleotides, the CDR3 is TGTGCCAGCAGTCGAGGGACAGAGACCTACGAGCAGTACTTC.

This clone appeared once. The chain employs TRBV3-1 (or the pseudogene TRBV3-2) and TRBJ2-3, with TRBD2 matching over 16 bases. Germline values: CDR1 LGHDT, CDR2 YNNKEL (reference sequence). V shed 2 bases, J shed 5 bases, and the junction held 10 bases outside the gene matches. The CDR3 extends over 19 amino acids. The CDR3 DNA is TGTGCCAGCAGCCAAAATCCCGGGACTAGCGGGGGGGCCGGAGATACGCAGTATTTT. Translated: CASSQNPGTSGGAGDTQYF.

V is TRBV4-1 and J is TRBJ2-1; 10 nucleotides agree with TRBD1. Germline lookup yields CDR1 MGHRA and CDR2 YSYEKL. This CDR3 comprises 17 residues. V shed 3 bases and J 4 bases; nucleotides not matched to a gene: 9. CDR3 nucleotide sequence: TGCGCCAGCAGCCACCTGACAGGGGGCCGTCAGTACAATGAGCAGTTCTTC. This encodes CASSHLTGGRQYNEQFF.

V and J are TRBV6-2 or TRBV6-3 and TRBJ1-5, with 8 positions matching TRBD1. The CDR3 contains 16 residues. Germline V gene lookup returns CDR1 MNHEY and CDR2 SVGEGT. The J segment lost 4 bases and the V segment lost 2 bases, leaving 7 bases of the junction unmatched. CDR3 in DNA: TGTGCCAGCAGTTACGGAGCCAGGGGGCGGAATCAGCCCCAGCATTTT. This gives the protein CASSYGARGRNQPQHF.

The V and J genes are TRBV5-6 and TRBJ2-1, with 9 nucleotides matching TRBD1. Germline CDR1 and CDR2: SGHDT and YYEEEE. This CDR3 contains 18 residues. The V segment lost 3 bases and the J segment 0 bases; nucleotides outside the gene matches: 10. As DNA, the CDR3 is TGTGCCAGCAGCTCGGACAGGGGCGACCCGAGCTCCTACAATGAGCAGTTCTTC. Translated: CASSSDRGDPSSYNEQFF.

This clone showed up just once. The chain employs TRBV4-1 and TRBJ1-2, with D possibly being TRBD1 (5 bases). Germline CDR1 and CDR2: MGHRA and YSYEKL. The CDR3 runs to 16 residues. Trimming took off 4 bases at V and 2 bases at J, with 17 bases between the two ends. For the CDR3, the DNA is TGCGCCAGCAGCCTCAGCCCAGGGAAATACAACTATGGCTACACCTTC. Translating gives CASSLSPGKYNYGYTF.

This sequence joins TRBV11-2 and TRBJ1-2; D remains unclear. Per germline, CDR1 SGHAT and CDR2 FQNNGV. Trimming pared 5 bases from V and 6 bases from J, leaving 13 bases between. This CDR3 contains 13 residues. CDR3 sequence reads: CASSPGEWDGYTF. CDR3 bases: TGTGCCAGCAGCCCCGGGGAGTGGGATGGCTACACCTTC.

The J gene is TRBJ2-7, the V gene TRBV3-1 (or the pseudogene TRBV3-2); a possible D gene is TRBD1 (5 bases). In germline, CDR1 is LGHDT, CDR2 YNNKEL (reference sequence). Trimming pared 4 bases from V and 4 bases from J, leaving 11 bases between. The CDR3 loop spans 13 amino acids. Here the CDR3 reads CASSPQKGYEQYF. CDR3 coding DNA: TGTGCCAGCAGCCCACAGAAGGGGTACGAGCAGTACTTC.

The V and J genes are TRBV4-3 and TRBJ2-3; no clear D gene. V lost 0 bases and J lost 4, with 8 bases in between. This CDR3 comprises 14 residues. Germline CDR1 LGHNA, CDR2 YSLEER. CDR3 nucleotides: TGCGCCAGCAGCCAAGAAGCGCTAGCAGATACGCAGTATTTT. Its translation: CASSQEALADTQYF.

The chain combines TRBV5-1 with TRBJ2-1; 8 bases match TRBD1. The CDR3 is made up of 12 amino acids. With V trimmed by 3 bases and J by 10 bases, 3 bases remained unmatched. The germline CDR1 and CDR2 sequences are SGHRS and YFSETQ. The chain's CDR3 is CASSWGDREQFF. Here the CDR3 DNA reads TGCGCCAGCAGCTGGGGGGACAGGGAGCAGTTCTTC.

This rearrangement joins TRBV15 to TRBJ2-1; the match to TRBD1 covers 8 bases. The CDR3 spans 15 residues. From germline, CDR1 is LNHNV and CDR2 YYDKDF (reference sequence). V lost 7 bases and J lost 0; bases outside the gene matches: 5. The CDR3 DNA sequence: TGTGCCACCACCCGGGACAGGAGCTCCTACAATGAGCAGTTCTTC. Its translation: CATTRDRSSYNEQFF.

The rearrangement uses TRBV5-8 and TRBJ2-2; 7 bases line up with TRBD1. The germline gives CDR1 SGHTS, CDR2 YDEGEE. Losses at the gene ends were 4 bases for V and 2 bases for J; bases not matched to a gene: 8. The CDR3 runs 16 residues. CDR3 nucleotide sequence: TGTGCCAGCAGCCCGAGGGACAGCCGTAACACCGGGGAGCTGTTTTTT. Protein: CASSPRDSRNTGELFF.

This chain uses TRBV30 with TRBJ1-6; 9 nucleotides agree with TRBD1. CDR1 is GTSNPN, CDR2 SVGIG, per germline (reference sequence). V trimming: 6 bases; J trimming: 11 bases; junction bases outside the gene matches: 5. The CDR3 covers 12 residues. The CDR3: CACTGGQAPLHF. CDR3 sequence (DNA): TGTGCCTGTACAGGGGGCCAGGCACCCCTCCACTTT.

V is TRBV2 and J is TRBJ2-6; a weak D match, TRBD1 (6 bases). V dropped 7 bases and J dropped 2 bases, with 9 bases sitting between them. Germline V gene lookup returns CDR1 SNHLY and CDR2 FYNNEI. CDR3 length: 14 residues. The CDR3 sequence: CASKGVTGANVLTF. CDR3 sequence (DNA): TGTGCCAGCAAGGGGGTAACTGGGGCCAACGTCCTGACTTTC.

V and J are TRBV21-1 and TRBJ1-3; TRBD1 reflects the table's D call only, with no check against the DNA. TRBV21-1 is given as a pseudogene. This CDR3 spans 18 amino acids. CDR3 sequence: CASSLQVVNGRSGNTIYF. Here the CDR3 DNA reads TGTGCCAGCAGCTTACAGGTGGTCAATGGGCGGAGTGGAAACACCATATATTTT.

DNA of the CDR3: TGTGCCAGTACCAGCTACCGGACAGGGGATGAAAAACTGTTTTTT. The encoded protein is CASTSYRTGDEKLFF. The chain couples TRBV19 to TRBJ1-4; 9 bases match TRBD1. The germline CDR1 and CDR2 sequences are LNHDA and SQIVND (reference sequence). V gave up 7 bases and J gave up 6 bases; unmatched junction bases: 9. The CDR3 totals 15 residues.

The genes are TRBV12-3 or TRBV12-4 and TRBJ1-5, with D possibly matching TRBD1 (5 bases). V was cut by 3 bases and J by 6 bases, with 9 bases left in between. The CDR3 length is 13 residues. DNA for the CDR3: TGTGCCAGCAGTTTCGTACAGGCTCAGCCCCAGCATTTT. Translation: CASSFVQAQPQHF.

The chain recombines TRBV19 with TRBJ1-2; TRBD1 agrees at 10 bases. The V and J ends lost 5 bases and 2 bases, in that order; junction bases with no gene match: 11. The CDR3 contains 17 residues. The germline V gene encodes CDR1 LNHDA and CDR2 SQIVND (reference sequence). Here the CDR3 reads CASSPSRDRGSNYGYTF. DNA of the CDR3: TGTGCCAGTAGTCCCTCCCGGGACAGGGGATCCAACTATGGCTACACCTTC.

The J gene is TRBJ1-5, the V gene TRBV30; D remains ambiguous. This CDR3 is built from 13 residues. V was trimmed by 3 bases and J by 5 bases, leaving 11 bases between them. Germline V CDR1 and CDR2: GTSNPN, SVGIG (reference sequence). CDR3 protein: CAWRGRRDQPQHF. The CDR3 bases are TGTGCCTGGAGGGGCAGGAGGGATCAGCCCCAGCATTTT.

The chain is built from TRBV20-1 and TRBJ2-7, with D possibly TRBD1 on 5 matching bases. The CDR3 length is 12 residues. Germline V gene sequence: CDR1 DFQATT, CDR2 SNEGSKA (reference sequence). Trimming took 3 bases from V and 5 from J, leaving 11 bases between them. In DNA, the CDR3 is TGCAGTGCTAGTAGGGGCAGCCACGAGCAGTACTTC. It yields the protein CSASRGSHEQYF.

V and J are TRBV7-6 and TRBJ2-7; 7 bases are a match to TRBD1. Germline CDR1 and CDR2: SGHVS and FNYEAQ. Germline trimming cut 5 bases from V and 3 bases from J; bases unmatched to any gene: 4. The CDR3 totals 13 residues. This CDR3 reads CASSPGTDYEQYF. The CDR3 DNA reads as TGTGCCAGCAGCCCCGGGACAGACTACGAGCAGTACTTC. Based on the CDR3 plus reference TRBV7-6 and TRBJ2-7, the full variable domain is GAGVSQSPRYKVTKRGQDVALRCDPISGHVSLYWYRQALGQGPEFLTYFNYEAQQDKSGLPNDRFSAERPEGSISTLTIQRTEQRDSAMYRCASSPGTDYEQYFGPGTRLTVT.

Here the CDR3 reads CAWSSRGSTDTQYF. The CDR3 region has the DNA TGTGCCTGGAGTAGCAGGGGTAGCACAGATACGCAGTATTTT. The chain carries TRBV30 and TRBJ2-3, with D possibly matching TRBD1 (6 bases). Per germline, CDR1 GTSNPN and CDR2 SVGIG (reference sequence). V shed 2 bases and J shed 0 bases, with 9 bases lying between them. The CDR3 totals 14 residues.

The genes are TRBV19 and TRBJ1-2, with no clear D. V dropped 6 bases and J dropped 4 bases, with 15 bases sitting between them. CDR3 length: 14 residues. CDR1 and CDR2 from the germline V gene are LNHDA and SQIVND (reference sequence). The CDR3 DNA follows: TGTGCCAGTAGCGACATGTGGGGAGGCTATGGCTACACCTTC. It specifies CASSDMWGGYGYTF.